The 30 T cell receptor beta chains given below trace back to one sample, sequenced in a study of metastatic and nonmetastatic thyroid tumors. None of the patients had undergone any treatment ahead of thyroid surgery. TCRdb re-called the PCR reads with MiXCR. The profile covers around 18,000 clones, with about 34% appearing a single time and under 20% taken by the ten largest. Specimen: tumor tissue. The receptor set was obtained from a female donor with papillary thyroid cancer or a benign thyroid nodule (not recorded which). Some clones in this sample may be carry-over from other donors' samples.

The chain uses TRBV10-1 and TRBJ1-5, with unresolved D. The CDR3 consists of 19 residues. CDR1 is WNHNN, CDR2 SYGVQD, per germline (reference sequence). Trimming pared 3 bases from V and 2 bases from J, leaving 23 bases between. The CDR3 nucleotides are TGCGCCAGCAGTGACTTCTTATACGGGGTTGGAGTCGGCAATCAGCCCCAGCATTTT. Residues: CASSDFLYGVGVGNQPQHF.

The sample holds a few counts of this clone. Here the CDR3 reads CASSSTSSGNTIYF. CDR3 DNA: TGTGCCAGCAGCTCAACGAGCTCTGGAAACACCATATATTTT. V gene TRBV11-2 combines with J gene TRBJ1-3; the D is unclear. Per the germline V gene, CDR1 is SGHAT and CDR2 is FQNNGV. Trimming pared 4 bases from V and 0 bases from J, leaving 7 bases between. The CDR3 contains 14 residues.

This clone has more than one count but fewer than ten. The chain links TRBV19 to TRBJ1-5; D is undetermined. The germline V gene has CDR1 LNHDA and CDR2 SQIVND (reference sequence). The CDR3 is 12 residues long. Between the trimmed V and J ends, which lost 3 bases and 9 bases, there was a span of 9 bases. CDR3 region: CASSIKGGPQHF. CDR3 sequence (DNA): TGTGCCAGTAGTATCAAGGGTGGGCCCCAGCATTTT.

This clone was picked up many times. The chain couples TRBV29-1 to TRBJ2-3; D ambiguous. Germline lookup yields CDR1 SQVTM and CDR2 ANQGSEA. This CDR3 spans 15 amino acids. The V and J ends lost 3 bases and 6 bases respectively, with 19 bases between them. CDR3 DNA: TGCAGCGTTGAGGGAACGTCCCCGATGCTTGATACGCAGTATTTT. It yields the protein CSVEGTSPMLDTQYF.

In this sample, this clone turned up a few times. The rearrangement links TRBV12-3 or TRBV12-4 to TRBJ2-7, with a weak D call TRBD1 (5 bases). The CDR3 runs 13 residues. V shed 1 base and J shed 3 bases, with 7 bases lying between them. Here the CDR3 reads CASSLEGRYEQYF. The CDR3 DNA reads TGTGCCAGCAGTTTAGAGGGGCGCTACGAGCAGTACTTC.

This clone was seen more than once but under ten times. The chain employs TRBV27 and TRBJ2-7, with D perhaps TRBD2 (5 bases). Germline V gene sequence: CDR1 MNHEY, CDR2 SMNVEV (reference sequence). The CDR3 loop spans 13 amino acids. Trimming removed 6 bases at V and 6 bases at J, with 15 bases between. This CDR3 reads CASRSGITGEQYF. CDR3 DNA sequence: TGTGCCAGCAGGTCGGGGATTACGGGCGAGCAGTACTTC.

The CDR3 loop reads CASSLLQGSGAFF. DNA of the CDR3: TGTGCCAGCAGCTTGCTACAGGGGTCTGGAGCTTTCTTT. This sequence joins TRBV7-9 and TRBJ1-1; the match to TRBD1 covers 7 bases. CDR1 SEHNR and CDR2 FQNEAQ come from the germline V gene (reference sequence). V gave up 3 bases and J gave up 10 bases; unmatched junction bases: 8. The CDR3 is 13 residues long.

The chain employs TRBV20-1 and TRBJ2-7; 8 bases fit TRBD2. The CDR3 extends over 16 amino acids. The germline V gene has CDR1 DFQATT and CDR2 SNEGSKA (reference sequence). The ends lost 3 bases at V and 1 base at J; junction bases unmatched: 11. The chain's CDR3 is CSASSTGTSPSYEQYF. The CDR3 DNA reads as TGCAGTGCTAGTTCGACCGGGACTAGTCCTTCCTACGAGCAGTACTTC.

This clone was counted ten times or more. The rearrangement links TRBV5-6 to TRBJ1-2, with D unresolved. This CDR3 is built from 13 residues. Germline lookup yields CDR1 SGHDT and CDR2 YYEEEE. The ends were cut back, 5 bases at V and 0 bases at J, with 8 bases in the middle. CDR3 DNA: TGTGCCAGCAGTCGACGGACTAACTATGGCTACACCTTC. This sequence encodes CASSRRTNYGYTF.

V usage is TRBV28 and J usage is TRBJ1-2, with no clear D. There are 14 residues in the CDR3. Per germline, CDR1 MDHEN and CDR2 SYDVKM. The germline V and J ends were trimmed by 4 bases and 4 bases, with 13 bases remaining between them. CDR3 DNA: TGTGCCAGCAGTTCCGCCAGTGGTCCCTATGGCTACACCTTC. Translation: CASSSASGPYGYTF.

The rearrangement joins TRBV6-1 to TRBJ2-7; no clear D. The germline gives CDR1 MNHNS, CDR2 SASEGT. V lost 10 bases and J 3 bases, leaving 16 bases between the germline ends. The CDR3 consists of 13 residues. The CDR3 reads CATGRKGGYEQYF. The DNA of the CDR3 is TGTGCCACCGGCCGGAAGGGTGGCTACGAGCAGTACTTC.

This clone is labeled medium-sized. V and J are TRBV30 and TRBJ2-5; TRBD2 matches at 10 bases. CDR1 and CDR2 from the germline V gene are GTSNPN and SVGIG (reference sequence). J gave up 5 bases and V 4 bases, and 13 bases lay outside the gene matches. CDR3 length equals 16 residues. The CDR3 is CAWTSSGSRIGETQYF. For the CDR3, the DNA is TGTGCCTGGACCTCTAGCGGGAGCCGGATAGGGGAGACCCAGTACTTC. Full variable domain (remainder filled in from reference TRBV30 and TRBJ2-5): SQTIHQWPATLVQPVGSPLSLECTVEGTSNPNLYWYRQAAGRGLQLLFYSVGIGQISSEVPQNLSASRPQDRQFILSSKKLLLSDSGFYLCAWTSSGSRIGETQYFGPGTRLLVL.

This clone turned up a few times. V is TRBV6-1 and J is TRBJ2-7, with 8 bases fitting TRBD1. V dropped 11 bases and J dropped 1; count of bases not matched to a gene: 10. The CDR3 is made up of 14 amino acids. The germline CDR1 and CDR2 sequences are MNHNS and SASEGT. The CDR3 nucleotides read TGTGCCTCCTCGGGGGACAGGACTTCCTACGAGCAGTACTTC. Protein sequence: CASSGDRTSYEQYF.

Ten or more counts support this clone. The chain uses TRBV5-6 and TRBJ1-6, with 8 bases lining up with TRBD1. In germline, CDR1 is SGHDT, CDR2 YYEEEE. With 4 bases clipped from V and 6 bases from J, the junction kept 9 bases outside the gene matches. The CDR3 extends over 16 amino acids. CDR3 coding DNA: TGTGCCAGCAGCGCAGTATGGACAGGGCGTAATTCACCCCTCCACTTT. Amino acid sequence: CASSAVWTGRNSPLHF.

At least ten counts were recorded for this clone. This CDR3 is also generated by other DNA sequences in the sample. The CDR3 DNA sequence: TGTGCCAGCAGTTCGAGTGCAACTAATGAAAAACTGTTTTTT. Translated, it gives CASSSSATNEKLFF. The J gene is TRBJ1-4, the V gene TRBV27; no clear D. V lost 4 bases, J lost 0 bases, and 6 bases lay in between. CDR1 MNHEY and CDR2 SMNVEV come from the germline V gene (reference sequence). The CDR3 is 14 residues long.

This clone came up a few times. The rearrangement links TRBV2 to TRBJ1-6, with 7 bases lining up with TRBD1. V was clipped by 7 bases and J by 2 bases; unmatched bases: 5. Germline-derived CDR1 and CDR2 are SNHLY and FYNNEI. The CDR3 is 15 amino acids. The CDR3 is CASKGANTYNSPLHF. The DNA of the CDR3 is TGTGCCAGCAAGGGGGCCAACACCTATAATTCACCCCTCCACTTT. Complete variable domain (other parts from reference TRBV2 and TRBJ1-6): EPEVTQTPSHQVTQMGQEVILRCVPISNHLYFYWYRQILGQKVEFLVSFYNNEISEKSEIFDDQFSVERPDGSNFTLKIRSTKLEDSAMYFCASKGANTYNSPLHFGNGTRLTVT.

This clone was observed a handful of times. This chain uses TRBV7-8 with TRBJ2-7, with 8 bases identical to TRBD1. The ends lost 5 bases at V and 1 base at J; junction bases unmatched: 4. CDR3 length: 14 amino acids. Per the germline V gene, CDR1 is SGHVS and CDR2 is FQNEAQ. The CDR3 sequence is CASSRYRGSYEQYF. DNA of the CDR3: TGTGCCAGCAGCCGATACAGGGGGTCCTACGAGCAGTACTTC. The full variable domain, its missing parts supplied by reference TRBV7-8 and TRBJ2-7, is GAGVSQSPRYKVAKRGQDVALRCDPISGHVSLFWYQQALGQGPEFLTYFQNEAQLDKSGLPSDRFFAERPEGSVSTLKIQRTQQEDSAVYLCASSRYRGSYEQYFGPGTRLTVT.

This clone turned up a few times. This CDR3 reads CASSEAGRHGFF. In nucleotides, the CDR3 is TGTGCCAGCAGTGAAGCCGGACGACACGGGTTCTTC. The chain couples TRBV6-1 to TRBJ2-1; D gene unclear. The CDR3 loop spans 12 amino acids. Trimming removed 0 bases from V and 15 bases from J, with 12 bases in between. Germline V lookup: CDR1 MNHNS, CDR2 SASEGT.

This clone was recorded many times. Possible read error: a much larger clone is one base away. The V call is TRBV11-2, the J call TRBJ2-5; 8 bases align to TRBD1. The CDR3 runs 15 residues. The V segment lost 1 base and the J segment 9 bases; nucleotides outside the gene matches: 10. Germline values: CDR1 SGHAT, CDR2 FQNNGV. The CDR3 coding sequence is TGTGCCAGCAGCTTAGGAGCAGGGGGCGGGGAGGCCCAGTACTTC. Its translation: CASSLGAGGGEAQYF.

The chain uses TRBV15 and TRBJ2-7, with D possibly being TRBD2 (7 bases). The CDR3 covers 16 residues. V lost 5 bases and J lost 1, with 18 bases in between. CDR1 and CDR2 (germline): LNHNV, YYDKDF (reference sequence). CDR3 amino acids: CATSLTGGGESYEQYF. In DNA form, the CDR3 reads TGTGCCACCAGCCTAACGGGCGGGGGCGAATCCTACGAGCAGTACTTC.

The chain carries TRBV20-1 and TRBJ2-7; 7 bases match TRBD2. Germline trimming cut 5 bases from V and 2 bases from J; bases unmatched to any gene: 12. The CDR3 runs to 15 residues. The germline V gene has CDR1 DFQATT and CDR2 SNEGSKA (reference sequence). CDR3 sequence reads: CSAPLPGLITYEQYF. Here the CDR3 DNA reads TGCAGTGCTCCTCTGCCGGGACTAATAACCTACGAGCAGTACTTC.

The chain employs TRBV18 and TRBJ2-6, with no clear D. V dropped 2 bases and J dropped 2 bases, with 13 bases sitting between them. CDR1 and CDR2 from the germline V gene are KGHSH and LQKENI. The CDR3 consists of 17 residues. CDR3 DNA sequence: TGTGCCAGCTCACCAAGTGGAAATGCCCCTGGGGCCAACGTCCTGACTTTC. It specifies CASSPSGNAPGANVLTF.

This clone has ten or more counts. This chain joins TRBV5-1 and TRBJ2-6, with TRBD1 matching 8 bases. Trimming at V came to 4 bases and at J to 1 base, leaving 7 bases not matched to a gene. The V gene's germline CDR1 is SGHRS and CDR2 YFSETQ. The CDR3 is 17 amino acids. As DNA, the CDR3 is TGCGCCAGCAGCGCGACAGGGGTTAAATCTGGGGCCAACGTCCTGACTTTC. Its translation is CASSATGVKSGANVLTF.

This clone has a handful of counts. The V gene is TRBV27, the J gene TRBJ2-7; 7 bases map to TRBD1. V gave up 4 bases and J gave up 4 bases; unmatched junction bases: 13. Germline V gene data show CDR1 as MNHEY and CDR2 as SMNVEV (reference sequence). The CDR3 spans 16 residues. In DNA form, the CDR3 reads TGTGCCAGCAGTTCTTTCCGCCGGGACAGCTTATACGAGCAGTACTTC. This sequence encodes CASSSFRRDSLYEQYF.

The chain combines TRBV5-4 with TRBJ2-3, with 7 positions matching TRBD1. Germline V gene sequence: CDR1 SGHNT, CDR2 YYREEE (reference sequence). The CDR3 contains 14 residues. Losses at the gene ends were 2 bases for V and 6 bases for J; bases not matched to a gene: 6. CDR3 DNA: TGTGCCAGCAGCTTAACAGACAGGGCCGATACGCAGTATTTT. Amino acids: CASSLTDRADTQYF.

The V call is TRBV11-2, the J call TRBJ2-1; D not certain. Germline CDR1 is SGHAT and CDR2 is FQNNGV. V dropped 6 bases and J dropped 3 bases, with 24 bases sitting between them. The CDR3 contains 18 residues. The DNA of the CDR3 is TGTGCCAGCAGTTCTCCCTTGAGCCGGCTATCCCTCTACAATGAGCAGTTCTTC. Translating gives CASSSPLSRLSLYNEQFF.

The V call is TRBV20-1, the J call TRBJ2-7, with 8 bases fitting TRBD2. J gave up 5 bases and V 6 bases, and 15 bases lay outside the gene matches. CDR1 and CDR2 (germline): DFQATT, SNEGSKA (reference sequence). The CDR3 has 15 residues. The CDR3 coding sequence is TGCAGTGCCCAAGGGCCTGGGAGCGGGAGAAACGAGCAGTACTTC. This encodes CSAQGPGSGRNEQYF.

The rearrangement uses TRBV28 and TRBJ2-7; either TRBD1 or TRBD2 may fit D (5 bases each). Germline V gene sequence: CDR1 MDHEN, CDR2 SYDVKM. V was trimmed by 5 bases and J by 0 bases, leaving 14 bases between them. This CDR3 comprises 15 residues. Written as DNA, the CDR3 is TGTGCCAGCAGTGTCGAGGGGCGCCGCTCCTACGAGCAGTACTTC. Amino acids: CASSVEGRRSYEQYF.

This chain uses TRBV19 with TRBJ1-1, with D hard to call. The CDR3 runs to 18 residues. Germline V lookup: CDR1 LNHDA, CDR2 SQIVND (reference sequence). V was clipped by 4 bases and J by 0 bases, with 21 bases between them. For the CDR3, the DNA is TGTGCCAGTAGTAGCAGCAAGATTGTTACAGTTTTGAACACTGAAGCTTTCTTT. Protein product: CASSSSKIVTVLNTEAFF.

The rearrangement uses TRBV6-5 and TRBJ2-3; TRBD1 or TRBD2 may be the D gene (5 bases each). There are 13 residues in the CDR3. CDR1 MNHEY and CDR2 SVGAGI come from the germline V gene. V was trimmed by 3 bases and J by 4 bases, leaving 8 bases between them. The CDR3 sequence: CASSYRDPDTQYF. The CDR3 DNA reads as TGTGCCAGCAGTTATAGGGACCCAGATACGCAGTATTTT.